The clone carrying this T cell receptor (beta chain) was picked up a small number of times. The antigen is undetermined. These data belong to a study of a mutant IDH1 vaccine in newly diagnosed glioma. About the study: Vaccine administration was initiated 4-6 weeks following radiotherapy alone, or with temozolomide cycles. Those enrolled had earlier been treated with radiotherapy, temozolomide, or both, mostly both.

Only in-frame clones appear in the TCRdb table, and some are missing; sequencing was by immunoSEQ multiplex PCR. The sample consists of about 60,000 clones, less than 85% of them appearing once. Germline V gives CDR1 MNHNS, CDR2 SASEGT. Trimming left V 5 bases short and J 3 bases short, with 14 bases between. This CDR3 is built from 14 residues. The time point was: week 11, during vaccination. What each vaccine dose contained was 300 ug of mutant IDH1 20-mer peptide, accompanied by topical imiquimod. Astrocytomas found in donors were new, WHO grade 3 or 4, IDH1-mutant and ATRX-lost. Here the sequenced sample was PBMCs, taken from a glioma patient whose treatment included an IDH1 peptide vaccine. This clonotype originated in a man between 25 and 39 years old with glioma. This sequence joins TRBV6-1 and TRBJ2-7, with D maybe TRBD1 (6 bases). CDR3 amino acids: CASSPRGLFYEQYF. CDR3 nucleotide sequence: TGTGCCAGCAGTCCCAGGGGTCTTTTCTACGAGCAGTACTTC.